The entry that follows covers one T cell receptor (beta chain) sequence. These data are taken from a study of OX40 agonist ivuxolimab in advanced cancers. V was pared by 0 bases and J by 1 base, with 10 bases between. Per the germline V gene, CDR1 is SGHRS and CDR2 is YFSETQ. The CDR3 runs 15 residues. The assay was immunoSEQ multiplex PCR, and TCRdb's table has in-frame clones only and misses some. The repertoire has over 100,000 clones, around 91% of them found once; the top ten carry roughly 0.59%. The receptor was isolated from an adult with an advanced solid tumor such as melanoma, head and neck, liver or kidney cancer. The sequenced sample was CD4+ or CD8+ T cells sorted from blood, obtained in a trial of the OX40 agonist ivuxolimab. The chain recombines TRBV5-1 with TRBJ2-5; the D gene is possibly TRBD1 (6 bases). CDR3 sequence (DNA): TGCGCCAGCAGCTTGGGGGACACGATCCAAGAGACCCAGTACTTC. Residues: CASSLGDTIQETQYF.